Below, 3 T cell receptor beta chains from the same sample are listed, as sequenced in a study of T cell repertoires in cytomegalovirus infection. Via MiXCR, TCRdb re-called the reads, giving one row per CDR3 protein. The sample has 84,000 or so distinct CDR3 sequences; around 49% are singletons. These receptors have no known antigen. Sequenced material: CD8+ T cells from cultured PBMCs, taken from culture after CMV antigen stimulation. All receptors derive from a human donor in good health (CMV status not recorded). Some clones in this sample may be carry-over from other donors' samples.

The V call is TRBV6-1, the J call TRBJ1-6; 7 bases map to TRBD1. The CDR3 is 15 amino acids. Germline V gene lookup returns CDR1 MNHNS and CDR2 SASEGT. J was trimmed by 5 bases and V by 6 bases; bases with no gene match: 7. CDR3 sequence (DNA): TGTGCCAGCAGGGTACCGGGACAGAATAATTCACCCCTCCACTTT. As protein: CASRVPGQNNSPLHF.

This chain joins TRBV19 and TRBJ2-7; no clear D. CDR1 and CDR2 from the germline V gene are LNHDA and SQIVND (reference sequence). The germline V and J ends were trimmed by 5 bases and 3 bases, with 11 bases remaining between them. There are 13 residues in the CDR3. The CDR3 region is CASSGRAYYEQYF. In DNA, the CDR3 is TGTGCCAGTAGTGGCAGAGCGTACTACGAGCAGTACTTC.

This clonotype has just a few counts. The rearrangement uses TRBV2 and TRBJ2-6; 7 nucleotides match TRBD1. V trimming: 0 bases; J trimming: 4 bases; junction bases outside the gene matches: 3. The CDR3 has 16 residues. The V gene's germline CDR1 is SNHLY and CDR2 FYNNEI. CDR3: CASSEARGHGANVLTF. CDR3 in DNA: TGTGCCAGCAGTGAAGCAAGGGGGCACGGGGCCAACGTCCTGACTTTC.